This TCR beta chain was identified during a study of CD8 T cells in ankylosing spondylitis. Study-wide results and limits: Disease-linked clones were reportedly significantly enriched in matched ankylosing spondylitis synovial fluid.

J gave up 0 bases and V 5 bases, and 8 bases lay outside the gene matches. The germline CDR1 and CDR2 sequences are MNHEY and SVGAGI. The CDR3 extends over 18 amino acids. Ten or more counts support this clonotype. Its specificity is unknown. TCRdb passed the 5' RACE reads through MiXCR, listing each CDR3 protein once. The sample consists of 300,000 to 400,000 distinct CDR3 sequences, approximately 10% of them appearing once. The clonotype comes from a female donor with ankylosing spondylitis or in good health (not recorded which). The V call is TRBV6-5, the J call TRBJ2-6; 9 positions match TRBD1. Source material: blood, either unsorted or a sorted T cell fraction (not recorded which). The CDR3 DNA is TGTGCCAGCAGTCTACAGGGGGCTATATTCTCTGGGGCCAACGTCCTGACTTTC. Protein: CASSLQGAIFSGANVLTF.